This is a list of T cell receptor beta chains from one sample in a study of CD8 T cells in ankylosing spondylitis. MiXCR, applied by TCRdb to the 5' RACE reads, yields one record per CDR3 protein. Among some 130,000 distinct CDR3 sequences, approximately 9.9% were seen once, and the ten largest hold approximately 3.4%. The sequenced material came from blood, either unsorted or a sorted T cell fraction (not recorded which). These receptors all stem from a male donor with ankylosing spondylitis or in good health (not recorded which). Each CDR3 is given with its conserved first and last residue. The D gene is left open where the match is weak. Clone size is stated in some rows and not others, as once, few, many or a class when expanded.

V gene	clone size	CDR3 length	D gene	J gene	CDR3 DNA	CDR3 protein
TRBV12-3/TRBV12-4	many	14	TRBD2	TRBJ2-1	TGTGCCAGCAGTTTTTCGGCGGGAGGAAATGAGCAGTTCTTC	CASSFSAGGNEQFF
TRBV10-3	few	12	TRBD1	TRBJ1-5	TGTGCCACCGCCCAGGGGGATCAGCCCCAGCATTTT	CATAQGDQPQHF
TRBV12-3/TRBV12-4	-	16	TRBD1	TRBJ2-7	TGTGCCAGCAGTTTAGGGGGGACAGGGACTTGGTACGAGCAGTACTTC	CASSLGGTGTWYEQYF
TRBV30	few	13	-	TRBJ2-2	TGTGCCTGGGATACAGGTTCCACCGGGGAGCTGTTTTTT	CAWDTGSTGELFF
TRBV21-1	many	18	-	TRBJ2-1	TGTGCCAGCAGCAAAGGGGGCAGACTTAACGGCTCCTACAATGAGCAGTTCTTC	CASSKGGRLNGSYNEQFF
TRBV12-3/TRBV12-4	few	13	TRBD1	TRBJ2-7	TGTGCCAGCACCCGGGACAGGGAACGCGAGCAGTACTTC	CASTRDREREQYF
TRBV20-1	many	18	TRBD2	TRBJ2-1	TGCAGTGCTAGAGAAGGGTCCGGGCTAGCGGGTTCCTACAATGAGCAGTTCTTC	CSAREGSGLAGSYNEQFF
TRBV15	many	16	TRBD2	TRBJ2-7	TGTGCCACCAGCACAAGGACTAGCGGGAATACCTACGAGCAGTACTTC	CATSTRTSGNTYEQYF
TRBV28	-	18	-	TRBJ2-4	TGTGCCAGCAGTTTATCCCTTCTCGGCACCCTAGCCAAAAACATTCAGTACTTC	CASSLSLLGTLAKNIQYF
TRBV28	many	16	TRBD2	TRBJ2-1	TGTGCCAGCAGCCCCCCTAGCGGGAGACGCGGGAATGAGCAGTTCTTC	CASSPPSGRRGNEQFF
TRBV9	many	15	-	TRBJ1-2	TGTGCCAGCAGCGTAGGGACAGCGGGCCACTATGGCTACACCTTC	CASSVGTAGHYGYTF
TRBV5-1	-	13	-	TRBJ2-4	TGCGCCAGCAGCTTGGTGGCCGGACAGAGTTTAGACTTC	CASSLVAGQSLDF
TRBV18	-	14	-	TRBJ2-7	TGTGCCAGCTCACCACGGGACTCAACGTACGAGCAGTACTTC	CASSPRDSTYEQYF